A selection of T cell receptor beta chains follows, all from one sample in a study of blood T cell repertoires in COVID-19. Generated by immunoSEQ multiplex PCR, the TCRdb table keeps only in-frame clones and is missing some. The sample has about 250,000 clones; approximately 91% are singletons. The sequenced sample consisted of peripheral blood. The source of these receptors is a woman aged 35 to 49 who had recovered from COVID-19. Each CDR3 is given without its conserved first and last residue. Clone size is not always given. Where it is, it says once, few, many or a class for expanded clones.

TRBV7-3	NA	TRBJ2-1	ASSTGTSGGVYNEQF
TRBV13	NA	TRBJ2-1	ASSAPLGNEQF
TRBV28	NA	TRBJ2-3	ASSYPLPDTQY
TRBV7-9	NA	TRBJ1-2	ASSPIGQHYGYT
TRBV29-1	NA	TRBJ2-2	SVGGSNTGELF
TRBV11-3	NA	TRBJ2-7	ATAPGSVSYEQY
TRBV12-5	NA	TRBJ1-1	ASGLVRGTGDLNTEAF
TRBV7-8	NA	TRBJ1-2	ASSLEVRAPYGYT
TRBV11-2	NA	TRBJ2-5	ASSTLSGRAIETQY
TRBV5-1	NA	TRBJ2-7	ASSSDSTSYEQY
TRBV19	NA	TRBJ2-1	ASSMWENPNEQF
TRBV4-1	NA	TRBJ2-1	ASSQVLAGGSYNEQF
TRBV6-1	NA	TRBJ2-7	ASSDTISRSDRGYEQY
TRBV2	NA	TRBJ1-2	ASSHDKTGVGYT
TRBV9	NA	TRBJ2-7	ASSGGLAGVEQY
TRBV5-6	NA	TRBJ1-2	ASSERGKTSNYGYT
TRBV5-6	NA	TRBJ1-4	ASSFLKINEKLF
TRBV2	NA	TRBJ1-3	ASSVRGSLGNTIY
TRBV12-3/TRBV12-4	NA	TRBJ1-1	ASSLGPEAF
TRBV11-2	NA	TRBJ2-7	ASSLASGRYEQY
TRBV3-1/TRBV3-2	once	TRBJ2-7	ASSPPSGSIWEQY
TRBV6-1	once	TRBJ2-7	ASSEALGGLAGEFPEQY
TRBV5-4	few	TRBJ2-1	AITIAGSSYNEQF
TRBV7-9	NA	TRBJ2-5	ASSSLIGLAGGGETQY
TRBV28	NA	TRBJ2-7	ASKSQGAGESYEQY
TRBV6-2/TRBV6-3	NA	TRBJ2-7	ASSYSSGSEQY
TRBV19	few	TRBJ1-5	ASSPGQGFNSNQPQH
TRBV5-4	NA	TRBJ2-1	ASSRGTDYNEQF
TRBV2	NA	TRBJ2-1	ASSERGGGHNEQF
TRBV18	NA	TRBJ2-3	ASSLFTDTQY
TRBV27	NA	TRBJ2-7	ASSLSSGEQY